The clone carrying this T cell receptor (beta chain) has just a few counts. Its antigen is not known. Separate cDNA molecules each had unique molecular identifiers attached to them. TCRdb re-analysed the 5' RACE reads in MiXCR, keeping a single row per CDR3 protein. The data show some 62,000 distinct CDR3 sequences, less than 10% seen once. V shed 2 bases and J shed 7 bases, with 18 bases lying between them. CDR1 and CDR2 (germline): SGHNT, YYREEE (reference sequence). CDR3 length equals 15 residues. This entry comes from a study of early T cells in non-severe SARS-CoV-2 infection. Overall study context: Unpaired chains resulted from sequencing bulk RNA of unsorted whole blood. Findings and limits, study-wide: Sequences matched to VDJdb favored anti-spike CD8 responses, while private and CD4 specificities were missed.

This chain links TRBV5-4 with TRBJ1-2, with TRBD1 as a possible D gene (5 bases). This receptor was obtained from an adult who was a healthcare worker with PCR-confirmed SARS-CoV-2 infection or an uninfected control (not recorded which). Sequencing input: whole blood. The CDR3 protein is CASSFTQDSLFGYTF. The CDR3 DNA reads TGTGCCAGCAGCTTCACACAGGATAGCCTCTTTGGCTACACCTTC.